This T cell receptor (beta chain) was found in a study of T cell responses to AZD1222 COVID-19 vaccine. TCRdb's copy holds only in-frame clones and misses some; the assay was immunoSEQ multiplex PCR. The table lists about 140,000 clones, 90% to 95% of them singletons. CDR1 SGHDN and CDR2 FVKESK come from the germline V gene. J was trimmed by 7 bases and V by 6 bases; bases with no gene match: 3. The CDR3 totals 13 residues. The clonotype was recovered from an adult who had recovered from COVID-19. This sample comprised peripheral blood, obtained after recovery from COVID-19. The J gene is TRBJ2-1, the V gene TRBV14, with TRBD1 matching over 10 bases. In DNA, the CDR3 is TGTGCCAGCAGAGGGACAGGGGAAAATGAGCAGTTCTTC. Its protein is CASRGTGENEQFF. Drawing the rest from reference TRBV14 and TRBJ2-1, the complete variable domain is EAGVTQFPSHSVIEKGQTVTLRCDPISGHDNLYWYRRVMGKEIKFLLHFVKESKQDESGMPNNRFLAERTGGTYSTLKVQPAELEDSGVYFCASRGTGENEQFFGPGTRLTVL.